This is a list of T cell receptor beta chains from one sample in a study of blood T cell repertoires in COVID-19. Profiled with immunoSEQ multiplex PCR; TCRdb holds only in-frame clones, not every one. The repertoire holds 150,000 to 200,000 clones, approximately 80% seen once, with 14% in the top ten. Sequencing input: peripheral blood. The receptors here all came from a woman aged 70-85 years with COVID-19, enrolled during active disease. CDR3s include the opening cysteine and the closing phenylalanine or tryptophan. D genes are given only for firm matches. The size of a clone is reported for some rows only, either as once, few or many, or as a class for expanded clones.

length: 16; D: TRBD2; size: -; V: TRBV5-1; J: TRBJ2-2; CDR3: CASTREGLRGTGELFF; DNA: TGCGCCAGCACGAGGGAGGGCCTCAGAGGCACCGGGGAGCTGTTTTTT
length: 16; D: -; size: -; V: TRBV28; J: TRBJ2-1; CDR3: CASSSPWDWTNNEQFF; DNA: TGTGCCAGCAGTTCCCCCTGGGACTGGACGAACAATGAGCAGTTCTTC
length: 14; D: -; size: many; V: TRBV7-9; J: TRBJ1-1; CDR3: CASSGFGDFAEAFF; DNA: TGTGCCAGCAGCGGATTCGGGGACTTCGCTGAAGCTTTCTTT
length: 18; D: TRBD2; size: -; V: TRBV28; J: TRBJ2-3; CDR3: CASSPGPSGRADTDTQYF; DNA: TGTGCCAGCAGCCCAGGGCCAAGCGGGAGGGCCGACACAGATACGCAGTATTTT
length: 15; D: -; size: -; V: TRBV28; J: TRBJ2-7; CDR3: CASSLPLGRSYEQYF; DNA: TGTGCCAGCAGTTTACCCCTAGGGAGATCCTACGAGCAGTACTTC
length: 13; D: -; size: -; V: TRBV11-3; J: TRBJ1-1; CDR3: CASSLGADTEAFF; DNA: TGTGCCAGCAGCTTGGGGGCGGACACTGAAGCTTTCTTT
length: 16; D: TRBD1; size: -; V: TRBV9; J: TRBJ1-2; CDR3: CASSVAGTGGTYGYTF; DNA: TGTGCCAGCAGCGTAGCTGGCACAGGGGGGACCTATGGCTACACCTTC
length: 15; D: TRBD1; size: -; V: TRBV27; J: TRBJ2-3; CDR3: CASSYGQGTGDTQYF; DNA: TGTGCCAGCAGTTACGGACAGGGTACCGGCGATACGCAGTATTTT
length: 11; D: -; size: -; V: TRBV5-6; J: TRBJ1-4; CDR3: CASSLDEKLFF; DNA: TGTGCCAGCAGTTTAGATGAAAAACTGTTTTTT
length: 10; D: -; size: -; V: TRBV28; J: TRBJ2-1; CDR3: CATRSDEQFF; DNA: TGTGCCACCCGTTCGGATGAGCAGTTCTTC
length: 16; D: -; size: -; V: TRBV6-5; J: TRBJ2-6; CDR3: CASSYEDYPGANVLTF; DNA: TGTGCCAGCAGTTACGAGGACTATCCTGGGGCCAACGTCCTGACTTTC
length: 12; D: TRBD1; size: -; V: TRBV29-1; J: TRBJ1-2; CDR3: CSVLDRAAGYTF; DNA: TGCAGCGTCCTTGACAGGGCTGCGGGCTACACCTTC
length: 15; D: TRBD2; size: -; V: TRBV29-1; J: TRBJ2-5; CDR3: CSVDYSSGIGETQYF; DNA: TGCAGCGTTGACTACAGTAGCGGGATCGGGGAGACCCAGTACTTC
length: 13; D: -; size: -; V: TRBV5-1; J: TRBJ1-1; CDR3: CASSSDDRNEAFF; DNA: TGCGCCAGCAGCTCGGATGACAGGAATGAAGCTTTCTTT
length: 15; D: TRBD1; size: -; V: TRBV5-5; J: TRBJ1-5; CDR3: CASSSDGTGGQPQHF; DNA: TGTGCCAGCAGCTCTGACGGGACAGGGGGGCAGCCCCAGCATTTT
length: 16; D: -; size: -; V: TRBV6-6; J: TRBJ1-1; CDR3: CASSYSRTESGTEAFF; DNA: TGTGCCAGCAGTTACTCGAGAACCGAATCTGGCACTGAAGCTTTCTTT
length: 16; D: -; size: once; V: TRBV19; J: TRBJ1-1; CDR3: CASSIGPTGENTEAFF; DNA: TGTGCCAGTAGTATAGGCCCGACGGGAGAGAACACTGAAGCTTTCTTT
length: 15; D: -; size: -; V: TRBV7-9; J: TRBJ2-7; CDR3: CASSDPGGSGHEQYF; DNA: TGTGCCAGCAGCGACCCGGGGGGCTCGGGTCACGAGCAGTACTTC
length: 15; D: -; size: -; V: TRBV5-1; J: TRBJ1-3; CDR3: CASSLNGGSGNTIYF; DNA: TGCGCCAGCAGCTTGAATGGGGGCTCGGGAAACACCATATATTTT
length: 14; D: -; size: -; V: TRBV27; J: TRBJ1-4; CDR3: CASSFRGYNEKLFF; DNA: TGTGCCAGCAGTTTTCGAGGGTACAATGAAAAACTGTTTTTT
length: 14; D: -; size: once; V: TRBV19; J: TRBJ1-1; CDR3: CASSIQGVNTEAFF; DNA: TGTGCCAGTAGTATACAAGGGGTCAACACTGAAGCTTTCTTT
length: 15; D: TRBD1; size: -; V: TRBV25-1; J: TRBJ1-5; CDR3: CASSEAGGSNQPQHF; DNA: TGTGCCAGCAGTGAAGCAGGGGGGAGCAATCAGCCCCAGCATTTT
length: 14; D: TRBD1; size: -; V: TRBV3-1/TRBV3-2; J: TRBJ1-3; CDR3: CASSPGQGGNTIYF; DNA: TGTGCCAGCAGCCCCGGACAGGGTGGAAACACCATATATTTT
length: 15; D: TRBD1; size: -; V: TRBV2; J: TRBJ1-2; CDR3: CASSERRQGMDGYTF; DNA: TGTGCCAGCAGCGAACGGAGACAGGGGATGGATGGCTACACCTTC
length: 14; D: -; size: -; V: TRBV28; J: TRBJ2-5; CDR3: CASRPFRGQETQYF; DNA: TGTGCCAGCAGACCTTTCCGGGGTCAAGAGACCCAGTACTTC
length: 13; D: -; size: -; V: TRBV28; J: TRBJ2-1; CDR3: CASIPGFRDEQFF; DNA: TGTGCCAGCATCCCCGGTTTTAGAGATGAGCAGTTCTTC
length: 16; D: -; size: once; V: TRBV21-1; J: TRBJ1-5; CDR3: CASSKVTHRVAQPQHF; DNA: TGTGCCAGCAGCAAAGTTACCCACAGGGTGGCTCAGCCCCAGCATTTT
length: 14; D: -; size: few; V: TRBV2; J: TRBJ1-2; CDR3: CASVVRQWDYGYTF; DNA: TGTGCCAGCGTAGTGAGGCAATGGGACTATGGCTACACCTTC
length: 9; D: -; size: -; V: TRBV28; J: TRBJ1-1; CDR3: CASSLEAFF; DNA: TGTGCCAGCAGCCTAGAAGCTTTCTTT
length: 15; D: -; size: -; V: TRBV30; J: TRBJ1-2; CDR3: CAWSVQSGVSYGYTF; DNA: TGTGCCTGGAGTGTACAATCCGGGGTTTCCTATGGCTACACCTTC
length: 16; D: -; size: -; V: TRBV14; J: TRBJ2-2; CDR3: CASSQERTVNTGELFF; DNA: TGTGCCAGCAGCCAAGAAAGGACAGTGAACACCGGGGAGCTGTTTTTT
length: 14; D: TRBD2; size: -; V: TRBV18; J: TRBJ2-3; CDR3: CASSLGSGTDTQYF; DNA: TGTGCCAGCTCACTCGGTAGCGGGACAGATACGCAGTATTTT
length: 16; D: TRBD2; size: -; V: TRBV19; J: TRBJ2-1; CDR3: CASSPGLAGDYNEQFF; DNA: TGTGCCAGTAGTCCCGGACTAGCCGGAGACTACAATGAGCAGTTCTTC
length: 15; D: -; size: -; V: TRBV6-5; J: TRBJ1-3; CDR3: CASSWGGLSGNTIYF; DNA: TGTGCCAGCAGTTGGGGGGGCCTCTCTGGAAACACCATATATTTT
length: 14; D: TRBD2; size: -; V: TRBV27; J: TRBJ2-2; CDR3: CASSSGTSVRELFF; DNA: TGTGCCAGCAGTTCCGGAACTAGCGTGAGGGAGCTGTTTTTT
length: 19; D: TRBD2; size: -; V: TRBV5-1; J: TRBJ2-1; CDR3: CASSSMTSGGPPTYNEQFF; DNA: TGCGCCAGCAGCTCAATGACTAGCGGGGGCCCCCCCACTTACAATGAGCAGTTCTTC
length: 16; D: TRBD1; size: -; V: TRBV11-3; J: TRBJ2-3; CDR3: CASSLEPGQATDTQYF; DNA: TGTGCCAGCAGCTTAGAACCGGGACAGGCCACAGATACGCAGTATTTT
length: 15; D: -; size: -; V: TRBV28; J: TRBJ1-1; CDR3: CASSLGKGPGAEAFF; DNA: TGTGCCAGCAGTTTAGGTAAGGGGCCTGGGGCTGAAGCTTTCTTT
length: 13; D: TRBD1; size: -; V: TRBV10-3; J: TRBJ2-1; CDR3: CAINGDREFEQFF; DNA: TGTGCCATCAACGGGGACAGGGAATTTGAGCAGTTCTTC
length: 15; D: TRBD1; size: -; V: TRBV14; J: TRBJ1-2; CDR3: CASSLGQGRRYGYTF; DNA: TGTGCCAGCAGCCTCGGACAGGGGAGGCGGTATGGCTACACCTTC
length: 14; D: -; size: -; V: TRBV6-5; J: TRBJ1-5; CDR3: CASRGGIGNQPQHF; DNA: TGTGCCAGCCGGGGGGGGATTGGCAATCAGCCCCAGCATTTT
length: 13; D: -; size: -; V: TRBV6-5; J: TRBJ1-1; CDR3: CASSQDRHTEAFF; DNA: TGTGCCAGCAGCCAAGACAGGCACACTGAAGCTTTCTTT
length: 15; D: TRBD1; size: -; V: TRBV7-2; J: TRBJ2-5; CDR3: CASSLGTGRQETQYF; DNA: TGTGCCAGCAGCCTCGGGACAGGGAGGCAAGAGACCCAGTACTTC
length: 13; D: -; size: -; V: TRBV29-1; J: TRBJ2-2; CDR3: CSVHSGVTGELFF; DNA: TGCAGCGTTCACTCAGGGGTGACCGGGGAGCTGTTTTTT
length: 14; D: TRBD1; size: -; V: TRBV10-2; J: TRBJ1-2; CDR3: CASSEGRGSYGYTF; DNA: TGCGCCAGCAGTGAAGGCAGGGGGAGCTATGGCTACACCTTC
length: 15; D: TRBD1; size: -; V: TRBV3-1/TRBV3-2; J: TRBJ2-2; CDR3: CASSLGQGATGELFF; DNA: TGTGCCAGCAGCCTGGGACAGGGGGCGACCGGGGAGCTGTTTTTT
length: 16; D: -; size: -; V: TRBV5-6; J: TRBJ1-3; CDR3: CASSLGGPTAGNTIYF; DNA: TGTGCCAGCAGCTTGGGAGGTCCCACGGCGGGAAACACCATATATTTT
length: 15; D: -; size: -; V: TRBV2; J: TRBJ2-2; CDR3: CASRLARGDTGELFF; DNA: TGTGCCAGCAGGCTTGCTAGAGGAGACACCGGGGAGCTGTTTTTT
length: 21; D: -; size: -; V: TRBV15; J: TRBJ2-2; CDR3: CATSRDAPRQKPLRGPGELFF; DNA: TGTGCCACCAGCAGAGATGCCCCTCGACAGAAGCCCCTGCGGGGCCCCGGGGAGCTGTTTTTT
length: 14; D: -; size: -; V: TRBV5-4; J: TRBJ1-1; CDR3: CASSFDRRITEAFF; DNA: TGTGCCAGCAGCTTCGACAGAAGAATCACTGAAGCTTTCTTT
length: 13; D: -; size: -; V: TRBV7-2; J: TRBJ2-1; CDR3: CASSISNRGEQFF; DNA: TGTGCCAGCAGCATTAGTAATAGGGGGGAGCAGTTCTTC
length: 16; D: TRBD1; size: -; V: TRBV5-5; J: TRBJ1-6; CDR3: CASSLQQTGSSSPLHF; DNA: TGTGCCAGCAGCCTACAGCAGACAGGGTCCAGTTCACCCCTCCACTTT
length: 17; D: -; size: -; V: TRBV11-3; J: TRBJ2-2; CDR3: CASSSKASSLGTGELFF; DNA: TGTGCCAGCAGCTCAAAGGCGTCTAGTCTGGGTACCGGGGAGCTGTTTTTT
length: 15; D: -; size: -; V: TRBV9; J: TRBJ2-5; CDR3: CASSTAPTVQETQYF; DNA: TGTGCCAGCAGCACCGCCCCTACCGTACAAGAGACCCAGTACTTC
length: 14; D: -; size: -; V: TRBV7-3; J: TRBJ2-5; CDR3: CASSRSGGEETQYF; DNA: TGTGCCAGCAGCCGTTCGGGGGGCGAAGAGACCCAGTACTTC